This T cell receptor (beta chain) is drawn from a study of OX40 agonist ivuxolimab in advanced cancers. Study-level background: Ivuxolimab, which targeted the costimulatory receptor OX40 (CD134), was an agonistic, fully human IgG2 monoclonal antibody. Intravenous ivuxolimab was administered to patients every 2 weeks at six dose levels: 0.01, 0.1, 0.3, 1.5, 3 and 10 mg/kg. Of the roughly 52 dose-escalation patients, hepatocellular carcinoma was present in about 20, melanoma in some 15, renal cell carcinoma in 9 and head and neck cancer in 9. In the dose-escalation cohort, 70% to 85% of patients were male, and the mean age was roughly 60 years, with a range of about 20 to 79. Patients were allowed to have had prior anti-PD-1, anti-PD-L1 or anti-CTLA-4 therapy, and roughly two fifths of the dose-escalation patients had been treated with checkpoint inhibitors. Partial responses were achieved by three dose-escalation patients, of whom one had hepatocellular carcinoma and two had cutaneous melanoma. The point of sequencing TCRbeta in the periphery was to test whether ivuxolimab changed TCR sequence diversity and drove clonal T-cell expansion. The monotherapy dose-escalation portion (N ≈ 52 patients) of the phase I ivuxolimab trial is reported in the paper. General findings and caveats noted by the study authors: Low levels of normalized T-cell clonal expansion were also seen in some patients who did not respond. Which antigens the clonally expanded peripheral T cells were specific for was not determined. In the 0.1-3.0 mg/kg groups, partial responders were among the patients with the lowest normalized peripheral clonal expansion, particularly in CD8+ T cells. At doses of 0.1 to 3.0 mg/kg, clonal expansion of both CD4+ and CD8+ T cells in blood was seen between baseline and week 6. After ivuxolimab, more expanded clones were found on average in CD8+ T cells than in CD4+ T cells.

For sequencing of the TCRbeta CDR3 region, genomic DNA was extracted from the sorted cells. The immunoSEQ Assay was used for sequencing of TCRbeta CDR3 regions. TCRdb limited this immuneACCESS table to in-frame rearrangements with V and J called. A share of clones is missing; checked studies link under half to unresolved V genes, and the rest is unexplained. Present in this sample are around 80,000 clones, roughly 87% of which were seen just once. Around 0.18% of the sample is held by the ten biggest clonotypes. Trimming at the junction amounts to 5 bases on V and 5 bases on J, and the germline ends lie 15 bases apart. CDR1 SEHNR and CDR2 FQNEAQ are derived from the germline V gene (reference sequence). The CDR3 measures 14 amino acids from cysteine to phenylalanine. Only the CDR3 region is kept as DNA, spanning 42 bases read in frame from base 1. Patients with autoimmune disease history or receiving systemic immunosuppression were excluded from the trial. Peripheral blood for TCR sequencing was collected from all dose cohorts at baseline, on cycle 4 day 1, and on cycle 7 day 1. Samples came from an open-label, multicenter, first-in-human phase I dose-escalation trial of ivuxolimab. The trial enrolled adults with locally advanced or metastatic head and neck squamous cell, hepatocellular, melanoma or renal cell carcinoma. CD4+ and CD8+ T cells were sorted separately from peripheral blood before TCR sequencing.

This clone was counted between two and nine times. Its antigen is not yet known. Within one base of it there is no much larger clone, and no base qualities were kept. The rearranged chain carries TRBV7-9 and TRBJ1-2; possibly the D gene is TRBD1, per 5 matching bases. Specimen: CD4+ or CD8+ T cells sorted from blood, collected in a trial of the OX40 agonist ivuxolimab. The TCR was taken from an adult with an advanced solid tumor such as melanoma, head and neck, liver or kidney cancer. The DNA is as follows: TGTGCCAGCAGCCCAACCACGGGGGTTTATGGCTACACCTTC. The encoded protein is CASSPTTGVYGYTF. Joined to the reference TRBV7-9 and TRBJ1-2 proteins, this CDR3 gives the full variable domain: DTGVSQNPRHKITKRGQNVTFRCDPISEHNRLYWYRQTLGQGPEFLTYFQNEAQLEKSRLLSDRFSAERPKGSFSTLEIQRTEQGDSAMYLCASSPTTGVYGYTFGSGTRLTVV.